The 30 T cell receptor beta chains below come from one sample, sequenced in a study of T cell responses to AZD1222 COVID-19 vaccine. Profiled with immunoSEQ multiplex PCR; TCRdb holds only in-frame clones, not every one. The sample consists of about 160,000 clones, approximately 90% of them appearing once. This sample comprised peripheral blood, obtained on day 0 of MenACWY control vaccination. Receptor source: an adult in good health.

This chain links TRBV19 with TRBJ1-5; D is undetermined. Germline CDR1 reads LNHDA; CDR2 reads SQIVND (reference sequence). The CDR3 has 15 amino acids. Trimming took 1 base from V and 4 from J, leaving 11 bases between them. The chain's CDR3 is CASSIGTLNNQPQHF. In DNA form, the CDR3 reads TGTGCCAGTAGTATAGGGACCCTAAATAATCAGCCCCAGCATTTT.

V gene TRBV10-3 combines with J gene TRBJ1-1; TRBD1 might be the D (6 bases). Trimming shortened V by 5 bases and J by 5 bases, and 15 bases separated the two germline ends. The CDR3 runs 14 residues. Germline lookup yields CDR1 ENHRY and CDR2 SYGVKD. CDR3 residues: CAISLSPGETEAFF. DNA for the CDR3: TGTGCCATCAGTTTAAGCCCAGGGGAGACTGAAGCTTTCTTT.

This clone was recorded once. The rearrangement links TRBV6-5 to TRBJ2-5; 7 bases fit TRBD2. CDR3 length equals 16 residues. V lost 2 bases and J lost 5; bases outside the gene matches: 11. CDR1 is MNHEY and CDR2 is SVGAGI in the germline V gene. The CDR3, as DNA: TGTGCCAGCAGTTACGCGGCTAGCGGAGTGGGGGAGACCCAGTACTTC. As protein: CASSYAASGVGETQYF.

The rearrangement joins TRBV5-5 to TRBJ2-1, with D perhaps assigned TRBD1 or TRBD2 (6 bases each). The V gene lost 2 bases and the J gene lost 6 bases, with 15 bases spanning the gap. The CDR3 runs 15 residues. CDR1 and CDR2 (germline): SGHKS, YYEKEE (reference sequence). CDR3 amino acids: CASSFGRRGSNEQFF. Here the CDR3 DNA reads TGTGCCAGCAGCTTCGGGAGAAGGGGGTCCAATGAGCAGTTCTTC.

The rearrangement links TRBV5-5 to TRBJ1-6; 10 nucleotides line up with TRBD1. This CDR3 spans 15 amino acids. V lost 4 bases to trimming and J lost 7 bases; unmatched junction nucleotides: 5. The germline V gene has CDR1 SGHKS and CDR2 YYEKEE (reference sequence). The CDR3 DNA sequence: TGTGCCAGCAGCAGGGCGGACAGGGGGAATTCACCCCTCCACTTT. Protein product: CASSRADRGNSPLHF.

The chain uses TRBV10-3 and TRBJ1-2; tentatively, D is TRBD1 (5 bases). Germline CDR1 reads ENHRY; CDR2 reads SYGVKD. Trimming stripped 9 bases from V and 5 bases from J, with 16 bases between. There are 13 residues in the CDR3. The CDR3 protein is CAIAGGLLYGYTF. In DNA form, the CDR3 reads TGTGCCATTGCTGGGGGTTTATTGTATGGCTACACCTTC.

This chain joins TRBV4-2 and TRBJ2-1, with D perhaps TRBD1 or TRBD2 (6 bases each). V shed 0 bases and J shed 7 bases, with 19 bases lying between them. The CDR3 is made up of 17 amino acids. Germline lookup yields CDR1 LGHNA and CDR2 YNFKEQ. The CDR3 DNA is TGTGCCAGCAGCCAAGATGGGTCTAGGGGGAGGCGTAATGAGCAGTTCTTC. Translating it yields CASSQDGSRGRRNEQFF.

This chain links TRBV21-1 with TRBJ2-3; the D call TRBD2 from the table was never checked on the DNA. TRBV21-1 is a known pseudogene. There are 21 residues in the CDR3. The CDR3 protein is CASSNASGLAGGGEITDTQYF. As DNA, the CDR3 is TGTGCCAGCAGCAACGCCTCGGGCCTAGCGGGAGGGGGGGAGATCACAGATACGCAGTATTTT.

The rearrangement uses TRBV27 and TRBJ1-5, with a weak D call TRBD1 (5 bases). CDR1 and CDR2 from the germline V gene are MNHEY and SMNVEV (reference sequence). This CDR3 region has 16 residues. V lost 5 bases, J lost 7 bases, and 21 bases lay in between. This chain's CDR3 is CASSTTRVSAEQPQHF. The DNA for the CDR3 is TGTGCCAGCAGTACGACCAGGGTTTCGGCCGAGCAGCCCCAGCATTTT.

DNA for the CDR3: TGTGCCTGGATTGTAACTGGAAACACCATATATTTT. Translating it yields CAWIVTGNTIYF. The chain combines TRBV30 with TRBJ1-3, with D unresolved. The germline V and J ends were trimmed by 4 bases and 2 bases, with 6 bases remaining between them. From germline, CDR1 is GTSNPN and CDR2 SVGIG (reference sequence). The CDR3 contains 12 residues. The variable domain in full, completed from reference TRBV30 and TRBJ1-3, reads SQTIHQWPATLVQPVGSPLSLECTVEGTSNPNLYWYRQAAGRGLQLLFYSVGIGQISSEVPQNLSASRPQDRQFILSSKKLLLSDSGFYLCAWIVTGNTIYFGEGSWLTVV.

The rearrangement uses TRBV5-4 and TRBJ2-3, with a tentative D call TRBD1 (6 bases). V dropped 4 bases and J dropped 2 bases, with 11 bases sitting between them. The V gene's germline CDR1 is SGHNT and CDR2 YYREEE (reference sequence). This CDR3 has 14 residues. CDR3 sequence (DNA): TGTGCCAGCAGCCCGGACAGCGCCACAGATACGCAGTATTTT. Encoded protein: CASSPDSATDTQYF.

The chain couples TRBV28 to TRBJ1-1; D uncertain. The CDR3 extends over 16 amino acids. V was shortened by 8 bases and J by 1 base, with 20 bases between the two germline ends. CDR1 MDHEN and CDR2 SYDVKM come from the germline V gene. The CDR3 loop reads CASLSGPGGGNTEAFF. The CDR3 nucleotides read TGTGCCAGCCTTTCCGGGCCGGGAGGAGGGAACACTGAAGCTTTCTTT.

The chain employs TRBV19 and TRBJ2-6; 8 bases fit TRBD1. Germline V gene lookup returns CDR1 LNHDA and CDR2 SQIVND (reference sequence). Germline trimming cut 6 bases from V and 0 bases from J; bases unmatched to any gene: 10. The CDR3 spans 18 residues. The CDR3 is CASSPWDRLSSGANVLTF. The CDR3 coding sequence is TGTGCCAGTAGCCCCTGGGACAGGCTAAGCTCTGGGGCCAACGTCCTGACTTTC.

This chain uses TRBV19 with TRBJ1-2; unclear D gene. CDR3 size: 14 residues. Germline CDR1 is LNHDA and CDR2 is SQIVND (reference sequence). V was clipped by 3 bases and J by 5 bases, with 13 bases between them. The CDR3 nucleotides read TGTGCCAGTAGTATGTCACAAGGAGTGTATGGCTACACCTTC. This sequence encodes CASSMSQGVYGYTF. The full variable domain, completed using reference TRBV19 and TRBJ1-2, is DGGITQSPKYLFRKEGQNVTLSCEQNLNHDAMYWYRQDPGQGLRLIYYSQIVNDFQKGDIAEGYSVSREKKESFPLTVTSAQKNPTAFYLCASSMSQGVYGYTFGSGTRLTVV.

The chain recombines TRBV5-8 with TRBJ1-6; D is uncertain. Per the germline V gene, CDR1 is SGHTS and CDR2 is YDEGEE. The V and J ends lost 4 bases and 10 bases respectively, with 12 bases between them. The CDR3 is 13 residues long. CDR3 loop: CASSLLRNSPLHF. CDR3 in DNA: TGTGCCAGCAGCCTCCTGAGGAACTCACCCCTCCACTTT.

V is TRBV27 and J is TRBJ2-1, with a tentative D call TRBD2 (5 bases). V was trimmed by 3 bases and J by 2 bases, leaving 11 bases between them. The CDR3 sequence is 15 residues long. The V gene's germline CDR1 is MNHEY and CDR2 SMNVEV (reference sequence). This CDR3 is CASSLSGSPYNEQFF. The CDR3 DNA is TGTGCCAGCAGTTTGAGCGGTTCTCCCTACAATGAGCAGTTCTTC.

The chain carries TRBV6-1 and TRBJ1-6; D remains ambiguous. The V gene's germline CDR1 is MNHNS and CDR2 SASEGT. The CDR3 contains 14 residues. Deletions cut 1 base from V and 6 bases from J, with 7 bases between. The CDR3 here is CASSEGGSNSPLHF. CDR3 DNA sequence: TGTGCCAGCAGTGAAGGCGGCAGTAATTCACCCCTCCACTTT.

The rearrangement joins TRBV28 to TRBJ2-2, with D hard to call. There are 18 residues in the CDR3. Trimming removed 3 bases at V and 0 bases at J, with 17 bases between. Germline loops: CDR1 MDHEN, CDR2 SYDVKM. Written as DNA, the CDR3 is TGTGCCAGCAGTTTTCTTGGCAGCAACTACGCGAACACCGGGGAGCTGTTTTTT. Protein: CASSFLGSNYANTGELFF.

The J gene is TRBJ1-2, the V gene TRBV3-1 (or the pseudogene TRBV3-2); 7 nucleotides line up with TRBD1. This CDR3 spans 15 amino acids. Per germline, CDR1 LGHDT and CDR2 YNNKEL (reference sequence). V lost 5 bases, J lost 2 bases, and 8 bases stayed unmatched. DNA of the CDR3: TGTGCCAGCAGCACGCGGGACAGACTAAACTATGGCTACACCTTC. This translates into CASSTRDRLNYGYTF.

The chain links TRBV6-5 to TRBJ1-2; 9 nucleotides agree with TRBD1. The V gene's germline CDR1 is MNHEY and CDR2 SVGAGI. V lost 6 bases and J lost 4; bases outside the gene matches: 6. The CDR3 length is 14 residues. CDR3 nucleotide sequence: TGTGCCAGCAGGGGACAGGGTTTTGGCTATGGCTACACCTTC. Its translation: CASRGQGFGYGYTF.

This chain links TRBV5-5 with TRBJ1-1; perhaps TRBD1 as D (5 bases). CDR3 length: 14 amino acids. CDR1 is SGHKS and CDR2 is YYEKEE in the germline V gene (reference sequence). The V and J ends lost 1 base and 1 base respectively, with 8 bases between them. This CDR3 reads CASSLLGTNTEAFF. The CDR3 region has the DNA TGTGCCAGCAGCTTGCTGGGGACGAACACTGAAGCTTTCTTT. Full variable domain (remainder filled in from reference TRBV5-5 and TRBJ1-1): DAGVTQSPTHLIKTRGQQVTLRCSPISGHKSVSWYQQVLGQGPQFIFQYYEKEERGRGNFPDRFSARQFPNYSSELNVNALLLGDSALYLCASSLLGTNTEAFFGQGTRLTVV.

This chain uses TRBV6-4 with TRBJ2-6; 9 bases line up with TRBD1. The germline gives CDR1 MRHNA, CDR2 SNTAGT. V lost 8 bases to trimming and J lost 2 bases; unmatched junction nucleotides: 1. CDR3 length: 14 amino acids. The CDR3 sequence: CASGDRAGANVLTF. The CDR3 DNA reads as TGTGCCAGCGGGGACAGGGCTGGGGCCAACGTCCTGACTTTC.

V is TRBV5-1 and J is TRBJ1-2; the D is unclear. V gave up 4 bases and J gave up 2 bases, with 12 bases separating them. Germline V gives CDR1 SGHRS, CDR2 YFSETQ. This CDR3 has 14 residues. CDR3 region: CASSPRGQNYGYTF. The CDR3 DNA follows: TGCGCCAGCAGCCCAAGAGGGCAGAACTATGGCTACACCTTC.

The rearrangement links TRBV5-4 to TRBJ2-2, with D tentatively TRBD1 or TRBD2 (5 bases each). There are 14 residues in the CDR3. Trimming stripped 0 bases from V and 7 bases from J, with 10 bases between. Germline V lookup: CDR1 SGHNT, CDR2 YYREEE (reference sequence). CDR3 region: CASSLDGAVGELFF. Written as DNA, the CDR3 is TGTGCCAGCAGCTTGGACGGGGCTGTCGGGGAGCTGTTTTTT.

This clone has more than one count but fewer than ten. V is TRBV5-1 and J is TRBJ1-2; D is unclear. The CDR3 totals 13 residues. The germline V gene encodes CDR1 SGHRS and CDR2 YFSETQ. Trimming pared 4 bases from V and 7 bases from J, leaving 14 bases between. The CDR3 region is CASSPESGVGYTF. CDR3 nucleotide sequence: TGCGCCAGCAGCCCGGAAAGCGGGGTTGGCTACACCTTC.

This clone was seen only once. The chain carries TRBV18 and TRBJ1-5; D unresolved. V dropped 5 bases and J dropped 5 bases, with 10 bases sitting between them. Per germline, CDR1 KGHSH and CDR2 LQKENI. The CDR3 is made up of 13 amino acids. This chain's CDR3 is CASSGSRDQPQHF. CDR3 sequence (DNA): TGTGCCAGCTCAGGTAGTCGGGATCAGCCCCAGCATTTT. The entire variable domain, with the rest obtained from reference TRBV18 and TRBJ1-5, is as follows: NAGVMQNPRHLVRRRGQEARLRCSPMKGHSHVYWYRQLPEEGLKFMVYLQKENIIDESGMPKERFSAEFPKEGPSILRIQQVVRGDSAAYFCASSGSRDQPQHFGDGTRLSIL.

This clone appeared a few times. The chain recombines TRBV30 with TRBJ1-6; D not resolved. Germline V CDR1 and CDR2: GTSNPN, SVGIG (reference sequence). V lost 2 bases to trimming and J lost 8 bases, with 16 bases between them. The CDR3 is 15 amino acids. The CDR3, as DNA: TGTGCCTGGAGTCTCCGTGGCCACGCCCATTCACCCCTCCACTTT. As protein: CAWSLRGHAHSPLHF.

The rearrangement links TRBV7-2 to TRBJ2-7; D ambiguous. The CDR3 consists of 13 residues. Trimming took off 4 bases at V and 0 bases at J, with 7 bases between the two ends. Looked up from germline, CDR1 is SGHTA and CDR2 is FQGNSA. The CDR3 DNA sequence: TGTGCCAGCAGCTCGCCCTTCTCCTACGAGCAGTACTTC. Residues: CASSSPFSYEQYF.

V is TRBV28 and J is TRBJ1-6; D gene ambiguous. CDR3 length equals 15 residues. Deletions cut 2 bases from V and 10 bases from J, with 15 bases between. CDR1 MDHEN and CDR2 SYDVKM come from the germline V gene. CDR3 sequence reads: CASSLGRGVGSPLHF. The CDR3 nucleotides are TGTGCCAGCAGTTTAGGTCGGGGTGTAGGGTCACCCCTCCACTTT.

The chain has TRBV2 and TRBJ1-5; D unclear. CDR1 SNHLY and CDR2 FYNNEI come from the germline V gene. The germline V and J ends were trimmed by 4 bases and 2 bases, with 3 bases remaining between them. CDR3 length: 12 residues. This CDR3 is CASSGGNQPQHF. The DNA of the CDR3 is TGTGCCAGCAGTGGGGGCAATCAGCCCCAGCATTTT.